What follows describes a single TCR beta chain. CD45RO-negative cells were positively selected for CCR7, leaving out terminally differentiated effector memory CD45RA+ cells. In germline, CDR1 is SNHLY, CDR2 FYNNEI. This CDR3 has 19 residues. The V gene end was trimmed by 4 bases and the J gene end by 0 bases; junction bases not matched to a gene: 12. This entry is derived from a study of shared clonotypes between healthy human individuals. Profiled with immunoSEQ multiplex PCR; TCRdb holds only in-frame clones, not every one. The sample lists about 800,000 clones, roughly 96% seen once, with around 0.25% in the top ten.

This chain links TRBV2 with TRBJ2-3, with TRBD2 matching 11 bases. Input material: naive CD8+ T cells sorted from blood. This receptor was obtained from a man aged 30 to 39 in good health. In DNA form, the CDR3 reads TGTGCCAGCAGTGCTCCCGGGACTAGCGGATACCCTAGCACAGATACGCAGTATTTT. It codes for CASSAPGTSGYPSTDTQYF. Combining the CDR3 with reference TRBV2 and TRBJ2-3 gives the whole variable domain EPEVTQTPSHQVTQMGQEVILRCVPISNHLYFYWYRQILGQKVEFLVSFYNNEISEKSEIFDDQFSVERPDGSNFTLKIRSTKLEDSAMYFCASSAPGTSGYPSTDTQYFGPGTRLTVL.